This entry features one T cell receptor beta chain sequence. The antigen is not known. These data come from a study of Ad26.COV2.S vaccination and SARS-CoV-2 variants. Whole-study results and caveats: Higher spike-specific TCR breadth was found in vaccine recipients than in placebo recipients. The TCR breadth and depth analyses may have produced an underestimate of total T cell responses. There was reportedly substantial breadth in spike-specific CD8+ and CD4+ T cell responses after vaccination.

The assay was immunoSEQ multiplex PCR, and TCRdb's table has in-frame clones only and misses some. The sample carries about 100,000 clones, around three quarters recorded once. CDR3 size: 15 residues. Germline lookup yields CDR1 SGDLS and CDR2 YYNGEE. V lost 0 bases, J lost 5 bases, and 5 bases stayed unmatched. The chain links TRBV9 to TRBJ2-3; 8 bases are a match to TRBD1. This receptor was obtained from a human donor who had recovered from COVID-19. The material was peripheral blood, obtained after recovery from COVID-19. For the CDR3, the DNA is TGTGCCAGCAGCGTAGGCAGGGGGCCGGAAGATACGCAGTATTTT. As protein: CASSVGRGPEDTQYF.